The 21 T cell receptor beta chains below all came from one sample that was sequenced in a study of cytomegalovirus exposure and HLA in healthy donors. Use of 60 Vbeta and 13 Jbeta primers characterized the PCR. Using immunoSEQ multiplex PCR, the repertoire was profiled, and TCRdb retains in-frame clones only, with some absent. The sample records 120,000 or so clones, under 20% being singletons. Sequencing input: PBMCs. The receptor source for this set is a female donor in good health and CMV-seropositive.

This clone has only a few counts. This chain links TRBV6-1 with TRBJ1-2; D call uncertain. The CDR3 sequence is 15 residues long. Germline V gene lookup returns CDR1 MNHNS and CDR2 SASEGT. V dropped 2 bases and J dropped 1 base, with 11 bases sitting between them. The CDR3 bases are TGTGCCAGCAGTGAACGTGCTTACTATAACTATGGCTACACCTTC. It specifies CASSERAYYNYGYTF.

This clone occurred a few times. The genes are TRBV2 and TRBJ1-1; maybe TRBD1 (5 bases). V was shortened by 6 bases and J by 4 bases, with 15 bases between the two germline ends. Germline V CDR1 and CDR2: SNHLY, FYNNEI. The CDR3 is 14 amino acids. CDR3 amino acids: CASSFTGGGTEAFF. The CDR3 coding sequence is TGTGCCAGCAGCTTTACTGGGGGGGGCACTGAAGCTTTCTTT.

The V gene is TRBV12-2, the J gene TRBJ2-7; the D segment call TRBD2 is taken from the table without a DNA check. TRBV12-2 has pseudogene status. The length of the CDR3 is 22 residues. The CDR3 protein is CASRYTGARTRERERFNYEQYF. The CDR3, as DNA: TGTGCAAGTCGCTATACAGGGGCGAGAACGCGTGAGCGGGAGAGATTTAATTACGAGCAGTACTTC.

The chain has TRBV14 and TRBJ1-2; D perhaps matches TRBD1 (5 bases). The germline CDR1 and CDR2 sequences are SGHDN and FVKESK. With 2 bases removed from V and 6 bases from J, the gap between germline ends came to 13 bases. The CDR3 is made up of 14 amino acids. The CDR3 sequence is CASSQFAGRDGYTF. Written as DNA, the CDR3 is TGTGCCAGCAGCCAATTTGCGGGGCGGGATGGCTACACCTTC. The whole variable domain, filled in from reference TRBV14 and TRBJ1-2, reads EAGVTQFPSHSVIEKGQTVTLRCDPISGHDNLYWYRRVMGKEIKFLLHFVKESKQDESGMPNNRFLAERTGGTYSTLKVQPAELEDSGVYFCASSQFAGRDGYTFGSGTRLTVV.

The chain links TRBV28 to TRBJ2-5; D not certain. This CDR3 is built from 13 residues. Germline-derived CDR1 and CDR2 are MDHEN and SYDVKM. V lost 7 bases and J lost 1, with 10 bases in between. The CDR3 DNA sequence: TGTGCCAGCACCCCGGTATTCCAAGAGACCCAGTACTTC. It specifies CASTPVFQETQYF.

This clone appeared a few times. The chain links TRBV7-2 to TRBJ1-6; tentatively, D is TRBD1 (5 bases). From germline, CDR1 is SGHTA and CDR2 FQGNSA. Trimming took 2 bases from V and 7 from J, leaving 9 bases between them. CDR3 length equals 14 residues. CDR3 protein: CASSLQGGNSPLHF. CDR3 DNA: TGTGCCAGCAGCTTACAGGGAGGCAATTCACCCCTCCACTTT.

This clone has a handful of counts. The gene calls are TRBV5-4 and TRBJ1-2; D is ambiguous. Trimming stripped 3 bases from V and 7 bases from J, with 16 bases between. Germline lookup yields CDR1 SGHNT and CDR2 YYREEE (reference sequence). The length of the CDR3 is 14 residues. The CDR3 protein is CASSYPSGTFGYTF. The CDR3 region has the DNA TGTGCCAGCAGCTACCCCTCGGGAACCTTTGGCTACACCTTC.

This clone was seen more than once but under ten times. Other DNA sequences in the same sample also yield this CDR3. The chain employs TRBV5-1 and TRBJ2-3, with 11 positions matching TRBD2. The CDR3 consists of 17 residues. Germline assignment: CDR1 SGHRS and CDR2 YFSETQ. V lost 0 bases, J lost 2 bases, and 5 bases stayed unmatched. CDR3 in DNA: TGCGCCAGCAGCTTGGGACTAGCGGGGAGACTCACAGATACGCAGTATTTT. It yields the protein CASSLGLAGRLTDTQYF.

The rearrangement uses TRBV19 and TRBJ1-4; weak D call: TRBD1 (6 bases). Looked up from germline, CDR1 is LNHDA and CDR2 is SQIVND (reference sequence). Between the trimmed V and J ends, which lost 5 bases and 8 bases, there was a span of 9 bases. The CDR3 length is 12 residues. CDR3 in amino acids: CASSVTGEKLFF. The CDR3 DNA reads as TGTGCCAGTAGTGTAACAGGGGAAAAACTGTTTTTT.

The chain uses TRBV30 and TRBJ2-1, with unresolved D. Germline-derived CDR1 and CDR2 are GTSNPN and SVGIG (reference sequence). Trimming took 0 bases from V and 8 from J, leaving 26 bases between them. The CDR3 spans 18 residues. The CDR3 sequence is CAWSVGIKALPESHEQFF. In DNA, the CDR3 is TGTGCCTGGAGTGTTGGCATCAAGGCGCTCCCGGAGTCCCATGAGCAGTTCTTC.

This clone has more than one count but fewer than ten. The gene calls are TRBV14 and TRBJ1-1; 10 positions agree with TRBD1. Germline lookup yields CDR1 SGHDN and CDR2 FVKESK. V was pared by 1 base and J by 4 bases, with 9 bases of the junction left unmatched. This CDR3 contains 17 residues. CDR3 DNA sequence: TGTGCCAGCAGCCAAGCGGGGACAGGGGTTTTTGCCACTGAAGCTTTCTTT. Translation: CASSQAGTGVFATEAFF.

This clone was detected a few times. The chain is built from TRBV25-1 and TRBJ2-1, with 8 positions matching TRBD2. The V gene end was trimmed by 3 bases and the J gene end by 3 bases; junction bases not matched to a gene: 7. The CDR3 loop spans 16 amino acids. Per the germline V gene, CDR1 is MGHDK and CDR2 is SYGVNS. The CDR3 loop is CASSDNSGTFYNEQFF. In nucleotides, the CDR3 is TGTGCCAGCAGTGACAATAGCGGGACCTTCTACAATGAGCAGTTCTTC.

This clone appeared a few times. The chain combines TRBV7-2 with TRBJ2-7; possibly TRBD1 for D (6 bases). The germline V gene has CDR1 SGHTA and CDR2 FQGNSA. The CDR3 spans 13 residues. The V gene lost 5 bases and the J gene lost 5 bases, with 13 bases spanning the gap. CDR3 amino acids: CASSPWDNDEQYF. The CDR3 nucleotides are TGTGCCAGCAGCCCCTGGGACAACGACGAGCAGTACTTC.

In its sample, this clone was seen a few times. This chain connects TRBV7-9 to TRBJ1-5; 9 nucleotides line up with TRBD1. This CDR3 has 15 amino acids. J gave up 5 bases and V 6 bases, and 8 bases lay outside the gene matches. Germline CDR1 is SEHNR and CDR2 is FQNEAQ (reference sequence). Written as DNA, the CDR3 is TGTGCCAGCAGTCCGACTACAGGGGGCGATCAGCCCCAGCATTTT. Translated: CASSPTTGGDQPQHF. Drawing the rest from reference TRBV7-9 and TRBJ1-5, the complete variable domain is DTGVSQNPRHKITKRGQNVTFRCDPISEHNRLYWYRQTLGQGPEFLTYFQNEAQLEKSRLLSDRFSAERPKGSFSTLEIQRTEQGDSAMYLCASSPTTGGDQPQHFGDGTRLSIL.

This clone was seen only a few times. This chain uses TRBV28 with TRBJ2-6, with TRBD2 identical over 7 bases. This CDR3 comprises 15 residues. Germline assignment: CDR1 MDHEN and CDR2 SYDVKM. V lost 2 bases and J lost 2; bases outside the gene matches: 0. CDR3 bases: TGTGCCAGCAGTTTACGGGGGGCTGGGGCCAACGTCCTGACTTTC. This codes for CASSLRGAGANVLTF.

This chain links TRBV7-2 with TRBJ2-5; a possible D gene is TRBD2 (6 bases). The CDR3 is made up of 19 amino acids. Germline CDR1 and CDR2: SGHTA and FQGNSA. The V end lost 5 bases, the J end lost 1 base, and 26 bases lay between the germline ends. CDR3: CASSRAPAMGMGGQETQYF. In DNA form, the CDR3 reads TGTGCCAGCAGCCGGGCCCCGGCCATGGGAATGGGGGGCCAAGAGACCCAGTACTTC.

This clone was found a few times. In nucleotides, the CDR3 is TGTGCCAGCAGCTTACTAACAGCTATGAACACTGAAGCTTTCTTT. It yields the protein CASSLLTAMNTEAFF. V is TRBV7-8 and J is TRBJ1-1, with D unresolved. The CDR3 runs to 15 residues. V lost 2 bases, J lost 0 bases, and 10 bases lay in between. Germline V CDR1 and CDR2: SGHVS, FQNEAQ.

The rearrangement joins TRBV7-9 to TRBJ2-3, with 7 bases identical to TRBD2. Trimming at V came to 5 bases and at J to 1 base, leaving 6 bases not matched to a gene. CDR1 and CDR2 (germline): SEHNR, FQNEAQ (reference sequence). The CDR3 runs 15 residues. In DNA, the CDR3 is TGTGCCAGCAGCGTAAAGGGGAGGGGCACAGATACGCAGTATTTT. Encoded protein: CASSVKGRGTDTQYF.

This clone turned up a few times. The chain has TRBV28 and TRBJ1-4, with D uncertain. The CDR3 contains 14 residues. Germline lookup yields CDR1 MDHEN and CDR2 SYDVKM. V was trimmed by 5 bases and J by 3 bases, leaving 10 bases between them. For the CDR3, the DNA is TGTGCCAGCAGTCCGGGGATGGCTAATGAAAAACTGTTTTTT. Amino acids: CASSPGMANEKLFF.

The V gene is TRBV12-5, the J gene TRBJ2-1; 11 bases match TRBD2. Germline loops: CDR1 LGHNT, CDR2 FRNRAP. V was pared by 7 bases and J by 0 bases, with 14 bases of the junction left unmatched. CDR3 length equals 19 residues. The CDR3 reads CASAYFSGRGVSSYNEQFF. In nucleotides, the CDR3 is TGTGCTAGTGCCTACTTTAGCGGGAGGGGTGTTAGCTCCTACAATGAGCAGTTCTTC.

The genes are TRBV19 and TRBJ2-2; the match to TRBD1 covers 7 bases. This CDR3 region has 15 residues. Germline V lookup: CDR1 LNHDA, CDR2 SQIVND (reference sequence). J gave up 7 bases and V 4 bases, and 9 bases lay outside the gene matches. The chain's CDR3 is CASSTRTGAVGELFF. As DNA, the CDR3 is TGTGCCAGTAGTACCAGGACAGGAGCCGTCGGGGAGCTGTTTTTT.